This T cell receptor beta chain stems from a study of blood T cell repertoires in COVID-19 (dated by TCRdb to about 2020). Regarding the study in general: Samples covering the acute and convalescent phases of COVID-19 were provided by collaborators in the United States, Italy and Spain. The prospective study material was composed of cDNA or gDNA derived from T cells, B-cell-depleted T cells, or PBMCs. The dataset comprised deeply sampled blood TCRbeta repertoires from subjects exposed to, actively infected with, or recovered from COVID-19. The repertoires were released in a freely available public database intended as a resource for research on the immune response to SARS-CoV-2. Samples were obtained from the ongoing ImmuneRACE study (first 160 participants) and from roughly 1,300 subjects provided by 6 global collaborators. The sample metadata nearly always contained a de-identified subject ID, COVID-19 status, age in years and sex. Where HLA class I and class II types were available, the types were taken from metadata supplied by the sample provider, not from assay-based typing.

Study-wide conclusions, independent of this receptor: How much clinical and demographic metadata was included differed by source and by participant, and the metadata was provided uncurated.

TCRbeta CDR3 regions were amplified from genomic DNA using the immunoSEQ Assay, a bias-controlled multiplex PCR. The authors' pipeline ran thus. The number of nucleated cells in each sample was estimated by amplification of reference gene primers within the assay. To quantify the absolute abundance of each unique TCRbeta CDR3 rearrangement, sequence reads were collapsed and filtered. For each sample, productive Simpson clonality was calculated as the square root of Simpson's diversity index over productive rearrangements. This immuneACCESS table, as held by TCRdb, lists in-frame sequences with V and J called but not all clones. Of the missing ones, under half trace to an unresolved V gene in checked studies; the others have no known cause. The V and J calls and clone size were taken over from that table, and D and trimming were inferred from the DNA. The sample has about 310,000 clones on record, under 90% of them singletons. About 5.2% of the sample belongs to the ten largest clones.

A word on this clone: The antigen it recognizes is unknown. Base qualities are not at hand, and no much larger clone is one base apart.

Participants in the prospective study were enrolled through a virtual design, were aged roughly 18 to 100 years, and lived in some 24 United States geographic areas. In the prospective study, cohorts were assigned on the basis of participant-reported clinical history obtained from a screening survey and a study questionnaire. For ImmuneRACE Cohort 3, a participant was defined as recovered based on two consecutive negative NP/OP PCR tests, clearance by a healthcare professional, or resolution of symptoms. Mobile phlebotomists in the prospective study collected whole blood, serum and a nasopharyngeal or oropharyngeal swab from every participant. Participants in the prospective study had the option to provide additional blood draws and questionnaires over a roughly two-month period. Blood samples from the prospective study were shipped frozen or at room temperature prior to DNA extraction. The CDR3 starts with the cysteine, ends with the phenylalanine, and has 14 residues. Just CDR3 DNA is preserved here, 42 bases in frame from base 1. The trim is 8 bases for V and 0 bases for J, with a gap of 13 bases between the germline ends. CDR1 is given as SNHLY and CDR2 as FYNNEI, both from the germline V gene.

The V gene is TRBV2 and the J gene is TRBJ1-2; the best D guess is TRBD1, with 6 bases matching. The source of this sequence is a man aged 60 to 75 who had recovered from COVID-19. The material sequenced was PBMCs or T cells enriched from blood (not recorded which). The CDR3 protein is CASHLDSTNYGYTF. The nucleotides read TGTGCCAGCCATTTGGACAGTACTAACTATGGCTACACCTTC.